This T cell receptor beta chain came from a study of blood T cells in healthy people across ages. Broader study findings: Nothing was known about donor CMV status, and this possibly confounded expanded clonotype changes. The fall in TCR beta diversity per million T cells was roughly linear with age.

The second PCR ran about 6 to 12 cycles with a sample-barcoded 5' primer and J-beta primers. Every cDNA molecule carried a tag from a template-switch adaptor bearing 12 random nucleotides. TCRdb reprocessed the 5' RACE reads via MiXCR and lists one record per CDR3 protein. The sample carries about 780,000 distinct CDR3 sequences, 35% to 60% recorded once. A word on this clonotype: As yet, its antigen is unknown.

The TCR sequence derives from an elderly man in good health. Sample: blood.

The CDR3, as DNA: TGTGCCAGCAGCTCGATCTACAGACTGGGACCCTACAATGAGCAGTTCTTC. It specifies CASSSIYRLGPYNEQFF. This chain uses TRBV7-9 with TRBJ2-1; D could derive from TRBD1 or TRBD2 (5 bases each). Trimming removed 4 bases from V and 2 bases from J, with 18 bases in between. The CDR3 contains 17 residues. Germline V gene sequence: CDR1 SEHNR, CDR2 FQNEAQ (reference sequence).